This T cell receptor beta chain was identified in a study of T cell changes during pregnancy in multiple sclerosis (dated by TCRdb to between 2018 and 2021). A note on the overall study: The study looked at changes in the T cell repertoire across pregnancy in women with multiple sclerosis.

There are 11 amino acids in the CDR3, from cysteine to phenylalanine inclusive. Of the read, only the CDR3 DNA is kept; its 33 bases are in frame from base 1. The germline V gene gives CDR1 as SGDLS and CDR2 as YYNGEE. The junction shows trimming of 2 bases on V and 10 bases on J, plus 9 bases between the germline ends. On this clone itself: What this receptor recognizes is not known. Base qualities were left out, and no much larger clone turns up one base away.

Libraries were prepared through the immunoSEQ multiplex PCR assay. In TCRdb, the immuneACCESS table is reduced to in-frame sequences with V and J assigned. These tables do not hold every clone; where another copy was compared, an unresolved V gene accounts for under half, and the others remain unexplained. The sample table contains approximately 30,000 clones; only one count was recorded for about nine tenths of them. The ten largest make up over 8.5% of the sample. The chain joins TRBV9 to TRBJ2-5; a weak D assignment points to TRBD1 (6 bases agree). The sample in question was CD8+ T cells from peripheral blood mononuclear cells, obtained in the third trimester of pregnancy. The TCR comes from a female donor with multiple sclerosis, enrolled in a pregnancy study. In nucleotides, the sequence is TGTGCCAGCAGCGTCCCAGGGGACCAGTACTTC. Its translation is CASSVPGDQYF.